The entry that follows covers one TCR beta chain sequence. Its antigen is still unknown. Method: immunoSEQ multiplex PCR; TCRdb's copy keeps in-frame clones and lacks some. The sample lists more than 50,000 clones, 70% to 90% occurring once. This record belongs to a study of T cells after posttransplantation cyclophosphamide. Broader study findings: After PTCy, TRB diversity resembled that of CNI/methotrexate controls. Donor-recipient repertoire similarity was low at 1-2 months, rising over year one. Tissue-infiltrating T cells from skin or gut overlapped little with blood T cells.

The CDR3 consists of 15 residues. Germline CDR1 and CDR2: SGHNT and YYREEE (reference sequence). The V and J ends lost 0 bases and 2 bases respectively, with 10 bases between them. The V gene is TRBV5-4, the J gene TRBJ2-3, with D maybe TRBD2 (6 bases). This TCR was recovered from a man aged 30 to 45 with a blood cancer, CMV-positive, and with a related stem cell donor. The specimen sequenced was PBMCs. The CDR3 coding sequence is TGTGCCAGCAGCTTGGACCAGCGGGCCACAGATACGCAGTATTTT. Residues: CASSLDQRATDTQYF.